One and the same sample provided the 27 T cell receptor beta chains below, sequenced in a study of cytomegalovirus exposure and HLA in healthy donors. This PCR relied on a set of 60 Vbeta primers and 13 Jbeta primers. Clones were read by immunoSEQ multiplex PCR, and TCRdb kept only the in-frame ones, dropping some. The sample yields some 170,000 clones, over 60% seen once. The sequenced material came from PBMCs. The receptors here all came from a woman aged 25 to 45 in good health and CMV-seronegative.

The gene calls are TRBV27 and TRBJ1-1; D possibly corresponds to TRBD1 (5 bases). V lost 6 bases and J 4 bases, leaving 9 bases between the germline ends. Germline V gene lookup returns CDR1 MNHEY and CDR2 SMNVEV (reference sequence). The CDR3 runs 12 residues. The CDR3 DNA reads TGTGCCAGCAGAGGAGGGACCACTGAAGCTTTCTTT. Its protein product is CASRGGTTEAFF.

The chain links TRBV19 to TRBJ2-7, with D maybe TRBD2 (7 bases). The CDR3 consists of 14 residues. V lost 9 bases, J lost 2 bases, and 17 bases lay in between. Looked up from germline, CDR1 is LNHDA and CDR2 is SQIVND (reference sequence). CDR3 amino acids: CASARGGATYEQYF. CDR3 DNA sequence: TGTGCCAGCGCAAGGGGGGGTGCTACCTACGAGCAGTACTTC.

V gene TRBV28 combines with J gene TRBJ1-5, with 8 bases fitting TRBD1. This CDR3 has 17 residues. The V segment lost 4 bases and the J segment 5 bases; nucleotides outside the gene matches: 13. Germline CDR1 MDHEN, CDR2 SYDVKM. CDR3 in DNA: TGTGCCAGCAGTTCCCCCCCTCACAGGGGGGGATATCAGCCCCAGCATTTT. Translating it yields CASSSPPHRGGYQPQHF.

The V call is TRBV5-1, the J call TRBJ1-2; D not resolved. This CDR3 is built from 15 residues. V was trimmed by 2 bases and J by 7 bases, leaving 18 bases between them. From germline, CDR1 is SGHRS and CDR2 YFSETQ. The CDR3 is CASSFGQEGVGGYTF. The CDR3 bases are TGCGCCAGCAGCTTTGGGCAGGAAGGTGTCGGTGGCTACACCTTC.

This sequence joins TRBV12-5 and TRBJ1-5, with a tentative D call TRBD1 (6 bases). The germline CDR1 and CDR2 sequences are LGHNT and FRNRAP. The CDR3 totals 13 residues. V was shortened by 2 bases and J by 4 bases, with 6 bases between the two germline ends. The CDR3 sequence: CASGLTGNQPQHF. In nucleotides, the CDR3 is TGTGCTAGTGGTTTGACAGGGAATCAGCCCCAGCATTTT.

DNA for the CDR3: TGTGCCAGCACCCGGGACAGAGATCAGCCCCAGCATTTT. Encoded protein: CASTRDRDQPQHF. The rearrangement joins TRBV6-1 to TRBJ1-5, with 7 bases aligning to TRBD1. The germline CDR1 and CDR2 sequences are MNHNS and SASEGT. There are 13 residues in the CDR3. Trimming took 7 bases from V and 5 from J; bases not matched to a gene: 5.

For the CDR3, the DNA is TGCAGTGCTAGCTCCACTGAAGCTTTCTTT. This codes for CSASSTEAFF. The J gene is TRBJ1-1, the V gene TRBV20-1, with D hard to call. Germline CDR1 and CDR2: DFQATT and SNEGSKA (reference sequence). This CDR3 comprises 10 residues. V was trimmed by 3 bases and J by 4 bases, leaving 3 bases between them.

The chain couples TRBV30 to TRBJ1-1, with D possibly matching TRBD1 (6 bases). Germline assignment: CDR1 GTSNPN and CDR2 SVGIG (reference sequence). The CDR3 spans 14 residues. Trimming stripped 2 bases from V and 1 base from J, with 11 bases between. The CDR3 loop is CAWSMGHRNTEAFF. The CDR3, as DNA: TGTGCCTGGAGTATGGGACATAGGAACACTGAAGCTTTCTTT.

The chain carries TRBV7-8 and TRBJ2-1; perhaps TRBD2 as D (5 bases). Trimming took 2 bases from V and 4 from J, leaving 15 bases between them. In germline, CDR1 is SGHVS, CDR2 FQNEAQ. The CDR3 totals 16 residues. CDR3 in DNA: TGTGCCAGCAGCTTAAGCGGTCCCACGGAGTACAATGAGCAGTTCTTC. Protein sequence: CASSLSGPTEYNEQFF.

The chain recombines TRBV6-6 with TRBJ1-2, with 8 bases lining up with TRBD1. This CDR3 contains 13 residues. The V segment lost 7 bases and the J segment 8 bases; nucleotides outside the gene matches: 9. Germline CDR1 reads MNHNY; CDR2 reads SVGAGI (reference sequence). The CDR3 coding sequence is TGTGCCAGCAACCCGACAGGGGATGGGGGCTACACCTTC. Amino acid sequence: CASNPTGDGGYTF.

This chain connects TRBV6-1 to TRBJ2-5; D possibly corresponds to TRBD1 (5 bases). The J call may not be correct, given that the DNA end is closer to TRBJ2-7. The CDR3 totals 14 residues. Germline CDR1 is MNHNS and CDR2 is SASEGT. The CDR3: CASPSEDNSYEQYF. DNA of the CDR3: TGTGCCAGCCCCTCTGAGGACAACTCCTACGAGCAGTACTTC.

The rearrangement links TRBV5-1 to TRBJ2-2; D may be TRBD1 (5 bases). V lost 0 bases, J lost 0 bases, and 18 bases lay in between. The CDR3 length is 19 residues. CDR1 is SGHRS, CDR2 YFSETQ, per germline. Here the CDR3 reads CASSLGIRADSANTGELFF. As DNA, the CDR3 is TGCGCCAGCAGCTTGGGGATCCGCGCAGACAGCGCGAACACCGGGGAGCTGTTTTTT.

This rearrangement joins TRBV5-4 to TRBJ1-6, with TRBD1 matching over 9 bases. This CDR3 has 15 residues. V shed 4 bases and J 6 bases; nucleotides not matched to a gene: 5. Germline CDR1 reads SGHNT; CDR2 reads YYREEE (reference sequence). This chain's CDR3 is CASSGGTGTNSPLHF. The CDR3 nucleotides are TGTGCCAGCAGCGGCGGGACAGGGACTAATTCACCCCTCCACTTT.

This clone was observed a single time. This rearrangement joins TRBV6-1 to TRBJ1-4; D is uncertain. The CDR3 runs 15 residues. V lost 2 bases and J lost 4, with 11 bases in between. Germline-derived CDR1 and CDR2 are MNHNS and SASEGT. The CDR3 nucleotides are TGTGCCAGCAGTGAATCTAGGAATTATAATGAAAAACTGTTTTTT. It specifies CASSESRNYNEKLFF.

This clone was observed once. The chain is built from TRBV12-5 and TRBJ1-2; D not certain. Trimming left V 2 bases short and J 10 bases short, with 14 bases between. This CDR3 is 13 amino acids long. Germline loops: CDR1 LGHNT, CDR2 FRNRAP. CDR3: CASGLSPAQAYTF. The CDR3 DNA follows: TGTGCTAGTGGTTTGTCCCCTGCTCAGGCCTACACCTTC.

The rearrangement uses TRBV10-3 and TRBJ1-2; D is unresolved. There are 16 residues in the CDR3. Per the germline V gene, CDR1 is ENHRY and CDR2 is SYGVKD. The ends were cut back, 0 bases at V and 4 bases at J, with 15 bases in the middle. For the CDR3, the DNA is TGTGCCATCAGTGAGTCGGTGGAGGGCCTCCCCTATGGCTACACCTTC. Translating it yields CAISESVEGLPYGYTF.

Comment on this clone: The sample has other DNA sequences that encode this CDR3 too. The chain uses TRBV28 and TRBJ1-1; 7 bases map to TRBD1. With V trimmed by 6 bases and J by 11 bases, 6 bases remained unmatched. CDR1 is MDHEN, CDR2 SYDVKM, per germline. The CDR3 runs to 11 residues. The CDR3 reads CASSSQGRAFF. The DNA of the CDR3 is TGTGCCAGCAGCTCACAGGGGAGGGCTTTCTTT.

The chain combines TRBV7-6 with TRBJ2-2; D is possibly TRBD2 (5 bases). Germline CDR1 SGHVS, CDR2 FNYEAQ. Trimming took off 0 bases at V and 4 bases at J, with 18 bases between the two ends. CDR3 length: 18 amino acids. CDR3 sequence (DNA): TGTGCCAGCAGCTTAGCGAACCCATCAGACGGACTCACCGGGGAGCTGTTTTTT. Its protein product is CASSLANPSDGLTGELFF.

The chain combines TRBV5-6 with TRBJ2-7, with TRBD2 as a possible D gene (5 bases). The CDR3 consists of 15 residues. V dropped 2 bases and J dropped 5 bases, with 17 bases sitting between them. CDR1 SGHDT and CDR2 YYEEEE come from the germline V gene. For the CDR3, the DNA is TGTGCCAGCAGCTTTTCTCCGGGAAGAACCAACGAGCAGTACTTC. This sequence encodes CASSFSPGRTNEQYF.

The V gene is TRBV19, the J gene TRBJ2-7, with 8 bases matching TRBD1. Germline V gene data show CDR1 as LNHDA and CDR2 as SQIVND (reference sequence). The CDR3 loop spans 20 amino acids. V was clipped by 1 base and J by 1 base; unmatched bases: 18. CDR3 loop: CASSIGVGVGQGASSYEQYF. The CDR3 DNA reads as TGTGCCAGTAGTATAGGAGTCGGCGTGGGGCAGGGGGCTTCGTCCTACGAGCAGTACTTC.

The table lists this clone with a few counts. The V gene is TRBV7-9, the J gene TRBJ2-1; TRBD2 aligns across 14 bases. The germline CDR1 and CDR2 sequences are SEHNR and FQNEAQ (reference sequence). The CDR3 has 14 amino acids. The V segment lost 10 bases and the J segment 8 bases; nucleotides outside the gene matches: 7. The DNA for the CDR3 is TGTGCCACCGGGACTAGCGGGAGTGGGTATGAGCAGTTCTTC. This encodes CATGTSGSGYEQFF. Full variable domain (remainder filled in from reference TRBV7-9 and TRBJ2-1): DTGVSQNPRHKITKRGQNVTFRCDPISEHNRLYWYRQTLGQGPEFLTYFQNEAQLEKSRLLSDRFSAERPKGSFSTLEIQRTEQGDSAMYLCATGTSGSGYEQFFGPGTRLTVL.

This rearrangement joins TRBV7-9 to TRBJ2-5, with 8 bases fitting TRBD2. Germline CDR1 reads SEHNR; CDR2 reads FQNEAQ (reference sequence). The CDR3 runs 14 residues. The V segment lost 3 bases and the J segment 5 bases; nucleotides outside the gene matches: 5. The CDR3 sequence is CASSLSGSIETQYF. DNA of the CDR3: TGTGCCAGCAGCTTGAGCGGGAGTATCGAGACCCAGTACTTC.

In nucleotides, the CDR3 is TGCGCCAGCAGCCAAGAAGGGAGACAGGGGACGAACACTGAAGCTTTCTTT. The encoded protein is CASSQEGRQGTNTEAFF. The V and J genes are TRBV4-3 and TRBJ1-1, with 8 bases matching TRBD1. The CDR3 has 17 amino acids. In germline, CDR1 is LGHNA, CDR2 YSLEER. The V and J ends lost 0 bases and 1 base, in that order; junction bases with no gene match: 7.

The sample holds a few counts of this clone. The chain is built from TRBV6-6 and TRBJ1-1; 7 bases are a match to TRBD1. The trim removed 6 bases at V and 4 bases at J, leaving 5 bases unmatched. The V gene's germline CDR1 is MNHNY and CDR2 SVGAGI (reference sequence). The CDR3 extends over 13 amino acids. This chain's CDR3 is CASRTQGTTEAFF. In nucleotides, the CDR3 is TGTGCCAGCAGAACACAGGGGACCACTGAAGCTTTCTTT.

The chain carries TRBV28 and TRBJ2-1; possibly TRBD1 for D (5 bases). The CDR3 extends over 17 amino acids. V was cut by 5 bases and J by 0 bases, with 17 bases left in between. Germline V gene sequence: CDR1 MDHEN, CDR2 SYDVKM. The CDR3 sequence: CASSPPWYRSSYNEQFF. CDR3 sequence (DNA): TGTGCCAGCAGTCCCCCATGGTACAGGAGCTCCTACAATGAGCAGTTCTTC. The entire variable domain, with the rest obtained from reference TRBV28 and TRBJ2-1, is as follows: DVKVTQSSRYLVKRTGEKVFLECVQDMDHENMFWYRQDPGLGLRLIYFSYDVKMKEKGDIPEGYSVSREKKERFSLILESASTNQTSMYLCASSPPWYRSSYNEQFFGPGTRLTVL.

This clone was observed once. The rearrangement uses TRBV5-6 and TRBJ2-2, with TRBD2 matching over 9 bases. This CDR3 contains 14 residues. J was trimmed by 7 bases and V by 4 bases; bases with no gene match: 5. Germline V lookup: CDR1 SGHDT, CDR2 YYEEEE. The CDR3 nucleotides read TGTGCCAGCAGCCCGGGACTAGCTAACGGGGAGCTGTTTTTT. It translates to CASSPGLANGELFF.

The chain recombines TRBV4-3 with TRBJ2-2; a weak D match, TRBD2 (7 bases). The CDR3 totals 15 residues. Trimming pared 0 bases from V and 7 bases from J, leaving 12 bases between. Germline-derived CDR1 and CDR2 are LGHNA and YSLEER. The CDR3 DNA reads TGCGCCAGCAGCCAAGATACGGGGGGCCTCGGGGAGCTGTTTTTT. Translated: CASSQDTGGLGELFF.